Listed here are 8 T cell receptor beta chains from one sample, sequenced in a study of human T cells and chemical hapten exposure. One entry per CDR3 protein results from TCRdb running MiXCR on the RACE reads. The table records fewer than 400,000 distinct CDR3 sequences, under 9% of them present only once. As to time point: patch test 1, 2 weeks after DPC sensitization. Specified treatment: therapeutic diphenylcyclopropenone sensitization with weekly scalp DPC. The starting material was whole blood, obtained in connection with sensitization to the hapten diphenylcyclopropenone (DPC). The receptors come from a woman aged 18-29 years with alopecia areata. Some clones in this sample may be carry-over from other donors' samples.

The rearrangement joins TRBV28 to TRBJ2-7; TRBD1 matches at 7 bases. The CDR3 is 14 residues long. Germline CDR1 reads MDHEN; CDR2 reads SYDVKM. Trimming at V came to 3 bases and at J to 3 bases, leaving 5 bases not matched to a gene. CDR3 sequence: CASSFEGADYEQYF. DNA for the CDR3: TGTGCCAGCAGTTTTGAGGGGGCGGACTACGAGCAGTACTTC.

The chain employs TRBV5-6 and TRBJ1-1, with 8 bases fitting TRBD1. Trimming at V came to 6 bases and at J to 6 bases, leaving 10 bases not matched to a gene. The V gene's germline CDR1 is SGHDT and CDR2 YYEEEE. This CDR3 comprises 14 residues. CDR3 sequence (DNA): TGTGCCAGCACAACCTCAGGGGGCACGGCTGAAGCTTTCTTT. It is translated as CASTTSGGTAEAFF.

Many counts were recorded for this clonotype. J is TRBJ2-7 and V is TRBV12-3 or TRBV12-4; 8 nucleotides agree with TRBD1. The CDR3 length is 14 residues. The J segment lost 3 bases and the V segment lost 5 bases, leaving 6 bases of the junction unmatched. The CDR3: CASSQGQEFYEQYF. The CDR3 DNA follows: TGTGCCAGCAGTCAGGGACAGGAGTTCTACGAGCAGTACTTC.

The table lists this clonotype with many counts. V and J are TRBV3-1 and TRBJ1-2; D is possibly TRBD1 (5 bases). The V gene lost 4 bases and the J gene lost 6 bases, with 12 bases spanning the gap. There are 13 residues in the CDR3. CDR1 and CDR2 (germline): LGHDT, YNNKEL (reference sequence). The CDR3 DNA sequence: TGTGCCAGCAGCCTACAGGTCCGCGATGGCTACACCTTC. Translated: CASSLQVRDGYTF.

As DNA, the CDR3 is TGTGCCAGCAGCCAAGATTTCGGACTAGCTGGAAGGCCAGATACGCAGTATTTT. This translates into CASSQDFGLAGRPDTQYF. This chain connects TRBV14 to TRBJ2-3; TRBD2 agrees at 8 bases. The V segment lost 0 bases and the J segment 4 bases; nucleotides outside the gene matches: 12. CDR1 is SGHDN and CDR2 is FVKESK in the germline V gene. The CDR3 runs to 18 residues.

This clonotype was seen a handful of times. The V call is TRBV4-3, the J call TRBJ2-1; the D is unclear. Trimming took off 1 base at V and 2 bases at J, with 12 bases between the two ends. The CDR3 has 16 residues. Germline CDR1 is LGHNA and CDR2 is YSLEER. The CDR3 spells CASSQAETAPYNEQFF. The CDR3 DNA reads TGCGCCAGCAGCCAAGCTGAGACCGCGCCCTACAATGAGCAGTTCTTC.

The rearrangement uses TRBV7-9 and TRBJ1-3; D is possibly TRBD1 (5 bases). The V end lost 0 bases, the J end lost 7 bases, and 10 bases lay between the germline ends. Germline V CDR1 and CDR2: SEHNR, FQNEAQ (reference sequence). The CDR3 has 14 residues. The CDR3 here is CASSLAGPTNTIYF. CDR3 bases: TGTGCCAGCAGCTTAGCGGGACCTACCAACACCATATATTTT.

This clonotype was seen many times. The rearrangement joins TRBV7-2 to TRBJ1-2; D gene unclear. V was pared by 1 base and J by 6 bases, with 15 bases between. There are 15 residues in the CDR3. The V gene's germline CDR1 is SGHTA and CDR2 FQGNSA. In nucleotides, the CDR3 is TGTGCCAGCAGCTTAGTTAATAGGCTTTTAGATGGCTACACCTTC. Protein product: CASSLVNRLLDGYTF.